These 31 T cell receptor beta chains originate from one sample sequenced in a study of blood T cells in healthy people across ages (dated by TCRdb to between 2014 and 2017). The library was obtained by 5' RACE. The sequencing machine was an Illumina HiSeq 2500. The second PCR ran for about 6 to 12 cycles and used a J-beta primer mix along with a sample-barcoded 5' primer. TCRdb reprocessing: public reads trimmed at Q25 with fastp, clones called with MiXCR, in-frame beta chains kept. For every CDR3 protein sequence, its rows merge into one entry that carries the most common genes and DNA. The sample table holds approximately 1,000,000 distinct CDR3 sequences, of which 35% to 40% were seen once. Together, the top ten hold 13% of the sample. Material for sequencing was blood. The receptors derive from a man aged 18 to 35 in good health.

The gene calls are TRBV4-1 and TRBJ1-3; 7 bases fit TRBD1. The length of the CDR3 is 15 residues. Per germline, CDR1 MGHRA and CDR2 YSYEKL. The ends lost 2 bases at V and 4 bases at J; junction bases unmatched: 5. The CDR3 DNA follows: TGCGCCAGCAGCCAACGACAGGGACTAGGAAACACCATATATTTT. Translating it yields CASSQRQGLGNTIYF.

The genes are TRBV6-5 and TRBJ2-3; 11 positions agree with TRBD2. The J segment lost 3 bases and the V segment lost 3 bases, leaving 2 bases of the junction unmatched. This CDR3 has 15 residues. Germline V gene lookup returns CDR1 MNHEY and CDR2 SVGAGI. Written as DNA, the CDR3 is TGTGCCAGCAGTTATAGCGGGGGGGCGACAGATACGCAGTATTTT. Protein: CASSYSGGATDTQYF.

This chain uses TRBV20-1 with TRBJ2-7; D not certain. V was trimmed by 0 bases and J by 3 bases, leaving 12 bases between them. CDR1 and CDR2 from the germline V gene are DFQATT and SNEGSKA (reference sequence). This CDR3 contains 14 residues. This CDR3 reads CSARDRQMSYEQYF. CDR3 nucleotides: TGCAGTGCTAGAGATCGGCAGATGAGCTACGAGCAGTACTTC.

The chain is built from TRBV7-8 and TRBJ2-5; TRBD1 matches 12 bases. This CDR3 has 17 residues. CDR1 SGHVS and CDR2 FQNEAQ come from the germline V gene. V was clipped by 3 bases and J by 11 bases; unmatched bases: 16. The CDR3 loop reads CASSLRDRGRSYNEQYF. The CDR3 coding sequence is TGTGCCAGCAGCTTGAGGGACAGGGGGCGCTCCTACAATGAGCAGTACTTC. The complete variable domain, with remaining parts taken from reference TRBV7-8 and TRBJ2-5, reads GAGVSQSPRYKVAKRGQDVALRCDPISGHVSLFWYQQALGQGPEFLTYFQNEAQLDKSGLPSDRFFAERPEGSVSTLKIQRTQQEDSAVYLCASSLRDRGRSYNEQYFGPGTRLLVL.

The chain joins TRBV6-6 to TRBJ2-3; TRBD2 aligns across 12 bases. Looked up from germline, CDR1 is MNHNY and CDR2 is SVGAGI (reference sequence). The CDR3 runs to 17 residues. V dropped 10 bases and J dropped 1; count of bases not matched to a gene: 12. Here the CDR3 reads CATRNTSGGIRTDTQYF. DNA for the CDR3: TGTGCCACCCGAAATACTAGCGGGGGGATCCGCACAGATACGCAGTATTTT.

This clonotype was seen a handful of times. The chain is built from TRBV3-1 and TRBJ2-1, with D tentatively TRBD1 (5 bases). CDR3 length equals 15 residues. Germline CDR1 LGHDT, CDR2 YNNKEL (reference sequence). Trimming left V 4 bases short and J 5 bases short, with 15 bases between. CDR3 coding DNA: TGTGCCAGCAGCCGGGGCAATTCGGCCAACAATGAGCAGTTCTTC. Residues: CASSRGNSANNEQFF.

CDR3 coding DNA: TGTGCCAGCAGCTTAGCCCGGACAGGGGCATACACTGAAGCTTTCTTT. It encodes CASSLARTGAYTEAFF. The chain is built from TRBV7-2 and TRBJ1-1; 9 bases align to TRBD1. Germline values: CDR1 SGHTA, CDR2 FQGNSA. The CDR3 is 16 amino acids. J lost 3 bases, V lost 0 bases, and 5 bases had no gene match. Drawing the rest from reference TRBV7-2 and TRBJ1-1, the complete variable domain is GAGVSQSPSNKVTEKGKDVELRCDPISGHTALYWYRQSLGQGLEFLIYFQGNSAPDKSGLPSDRFSAERTGGSVSTLTIQRTQQEDSAVYLCASSLARTGAYTEAFFGQGTRLTVV.

In the case of this clonotype: One end of the junction does not line up with germline, which may come from a read error. The CDR3 DNA reads as TGTGCCGGCAGTTACGGGGCTGGAGCCTTTGAGACCCAGTACTTC. It encodes CAGSYGAGAFETQYF. The rearrangement joins TRBV6-2 or TRBV6-3 to TRBJ2-5, with D perhaps being TRBD1 or TRBD2 (5 bases each). Germline values: CDR1 MNHEY, CDR2 SVGEGT. The CDR3 has 15 amino acids.

On this clonotype itself: One end of the junction is discordant with germline, which a read error may explain. V and J are TRBV10-3 and TRBJ1-1; no clear D gene. CDR3 length: 13 residues. Germline CDR1 is ENHRY and CDR2 is SYGVKD. CDR3 sequence reads: CAITASLNTGAFF. DNA of the CDR3: TGTGCCATCACTGCTTCCCTGAACACTGGAGCTTTCTTT.

The chain has TRBV2 and TRBJ2-7; possibly TRBD1 for D (5 bases). Per germline, CDR1 SNHLY and CDR2 FYNNEI. V gave up 6 bases and J gave up 3 bases, with 12 bases separating them. This CDR3 is built from 13 residues. CDR3 loop: CASSRTFNYEQYF. In DNA form, the CDR3 reads TGTGCCAGCAGCCGGACATTCAACTACGAGCAGTACTTC.

Concerning this clonotype: An end of the junction differs from the germline gene, which may be a read error. The rearrangement joins TRBV12-3 or TRBV12-4 to TRBJ2-1, with D perhaps matching TRBD1 (6 bases). The CDR3 extends over 14 amino acids. In DNA, the CDR3 is TGTGCCAGCACCTCTACAGGGTCCTACGATGAGCAGTTCTTC. Its protein is CASTSTGSYDEQFF.

The chain joins TRBV11-2 to TRBJ2-1, with 7 bases matching TRBD2. The CDR3 extends over 18 amino acids. CDR1 is SGHAT, CDR2 FQNNGV, per germline. Trimming cost V 5 bases and J 9 bases; bases outside gene matches: 22. The CDR3 loop is CASSGIPRAGELQVEQFF. For the CDR3, the DNA is TGTGCCAGCAGCGGAATCCCGAGGGCGGGGGAATTACAAGTTGAGCAGTTCTTC.

The rearrangement links TRBV9 to TRBJ1-1; 10 bases match TRBD1. Germline loops: CDR1 SGDLS, CDR2 YYNGEE. The CDR3 spans 16 residues. The V and J ends lost 4 bases and 3 bases, in that order; junction bases with no gene match: 9. In nucleotides, the CDR3 is TGTGCCAGCAGCCCCCTCCCCGGGACAGGGGACACTGAAGCTTTCTTT. Its protein is CASSPLPGTGDTEAFF.

The chain carries TRBV7-9 and TRBJ2-4; D may be TRBD1 or TRBD2 (5 bases each). Germline CDR1 SEHNR, CDR2 FQNEAQ (reference sequence). This CDR3 comprises 16 residues. V was shortened by 1 base and J by 1 base, with 11 bases between the two germline ends. The DNA of the CDR3 is TGTGCCAGCAGCTTAGTCCAGGGACGGGCCAAAAACATTCAGTACTTC. It translates to CASSLVQGRAKNIQYF.

The J gene is TRBJ1-2, the V gene TRBV20-1; 8 bases fit TRBD1. The V segment lost 5 bases and the J segment 7 bases; nucleotides outside the gene matches: 6. The germline V gene has CDR1 DFQATT and CDR2 SNEGSKA (reference sequence). This CDR3 comprises 12 residues. The CDR3 DNA follows: TGCAGTGCTCTAGGACAGGGTGGTGGCTACACCTTC. Translated: CSALGQGGGYTF.

This clonotype turned up a few times. This rearrangement joins TRBV9 to TRBJ1-2; 7 bases map to TRBD1. Trimming removed 4 bases from V and 4 bases from J; junction bases left unmatched: 7. Germline-derived CDR1 and CDR2 are SGDLS and YYNGEE. The length of the CDR3 is 14 residues. CDR3 amino acids: CASSSGQASYGYTF. The CDR3 DNA reads as TGTGCCAGCAGCTCCGGACAGGCGTCCTATGGCTACACCTTC.

The chain uses TRBV20-1 and TRBJ2-3, with TRBD2 as a possible D gene (6 bases). Germline V gene sequence: CDR1 DFQATT, CDR2 SNEGSKA (reference sequence). Trimming took 3 bases from V and 3 from J, leaving 19 bases between them. There are 16 residues in the CDR3. The CDR3 region is CSARGVVEGLTDTQYF. The CDR3 region has the DNA TGCAGTGCTAGGGGGGTCGTGGAGGGGCTGACAGATACGCAGTATTTT.

The table lists this clonotype with a few counts. The genes are TRBV29-1 and TRBJ2-3; 9 nucleotides match TRBD1. J gave up 1 base and V 8 bases, and 10 bases lay outside the gene matches. This CDR3 has 15 residues. The germline V gene has CDR1 SQVTM and CDR2 ANQGSEA. The CDR3 nucleotides are TGCAGCCTAACCGGGACAGGGCGGGGCACAGATACGCAGTATTTT. It codes for CSLTGTGRGTDTQYF.

In this sample, this clonotype turned up many times. The junction does not match germline at one end; this may be a read error. This chain joins TRBV2 and TRBJ2-7; 7 nucleotides match TRBD1. Germline V gene data show CDR1 as SNHLY and CDR2 as FYNNEI. CDR3 size: 13 residues. CDR3 coding DNA: TGCGCCAGCAGCGAAGGGACAGCCTACGAGCAGTACTTC. Translating gives CASSEGTAYEQYF. The whole variable domain, remainder taken from reference TRBV2 and TRBJ2-7, is EPEVTQTPSHQVTQMGQEVILRCVPISNHLYFYWYRQILGQKVEFLVSFYNNEISEKSEIFDDQFSVERPDGSNFTLKIRSTKLEDSAMYFCASSEGTAYEQYFGPGTRLTVT.

This clonotype was found a few times. The chain joins TRBV11-2 to TRBJ1-5; perhaps TRBD1 as D (5 bases). Trimming removed 5 bases from V and 1 base from J, with 12 bases in between. The CDR3 has 15 amino acids. The V gene's germline CDR1 is SGHAT and CDR2 FQNNGV. CDR3 amino acids: CASSLAGRSNQPQHF. The CDR3 bases are TGTGCCAGCAGCCTAGCAGGGAGGAGCAATCAGCCCCAGCATTTT.

The rearrangement joins TRBV12-3 or TRBV12-4 to TRBJ2-1, with 7 bases fitting TRBD1. The trim removed 7 bases at V and 2 bases at J, leaving 8 bases unmatched. The CDR3 spans 15 residues. CDR3 in DNA: TGTGCCAGCACCGCCGACAGGGAGACCTACAATGAGCAGTTCTTC. Translating gives CASTADRETYNEQFF.

This clonotype was detected a few times. CDR3 nucleotide sequence: TGTGCCAGCAGTCCAGGGGGATCGGACTATGGCTACACCTTC. Protein sequence: CASSPGGSDYGYTF. V usage is TRBV25-1 and J usage is TRBJ1-2, with 7 bases lining up with TRBD1. With V trimmed by 5 bases and J by 3 bases, 6 bases remained unmatched. The CDR3 has 14 residues. Germline CDR1 reads MGHDK; CDR2 reads SYGVNS.

This clonotype was detected a few times. The chain combines TRBV4-2 with TRBJ2-2, with 10 bases matching TRBD2. Germline V gives CDR1 LGHNA, CDR2 YNFKEQ. The junction had 4 bases not matched to a gene; V was cut back by 6 bases and J by 3 bases. CDR3 size: 15 residues. The CDR3 loop is CASRRGLADTGELFF. CDR3 in DNA: TGTGCCAGCAGACGCGGACTAGCGGACACCGGGGAGCTGTTTTTT.

This chain uses TRBV28 with TRBJ1-2; 7 bases agree with TRBD1. The CDR3 sequence is 14 residues long. J gave up 4 bases and V 6 bases, and 8 bases lay outside the gene matches. CDR1 is MDHEN, CDR2 SYDVKM, per germline. This chain's CDR3 is CASRYAGTAYGYTF. CDR3 coding DNA: TGTGCCAGCAGGTATGCTGGGACAGCCTATGGCTACACCTTC.

The chain uses TRBV4-2 and TRBJ1-1; no clear D. From germline, CDR1 is LGHNA and CDR2 YNFKEQ. This CDR3 comprises 14 residues. V was trimmed by 3 bases and J by 2 bases, leaving 10 bases between them. For the CDR3, the DNA is TGTGCCAGCAGCCAGCTGAAGGACAACACTGAAGCTTTCTTT. It translates to CASSQLKDNTEAFF.

The chain joins TRBV3-1 to TRBJ2-1; D unclear. Trimming removed 1 base at V and 5 bases at J, with 12 bases between. Looked up from germline, CDR1 is LGHDT and CDR2 is YNNKEL (reference sequence). The CDR3 loop spans 15 amino acids. For the CDR3, the DNA is TGTGCCAGCAGCCAAGTTTCAACAGCTGACAATGAGCAGTTCTTC. This translates into CASSQVSTADNEQFF.

This clonotype has ten or more counts. V and J are TRBV29-1 and TRBJ2-1; perhaps TRBD2 as D (6 bases). V lost 5 bases, J lost 8 bases, and 7 bases lay in between. The CDR3 is made up of 10 amino acids. From germline, CDR1 is SQVTM and CDR2 ANQGSEA. The CDR3 sequence: CSVSGDEQFF. DNA for the CDR3: TGCAGCGTTTCGGGGGATGAGCAGTTCTTC.

This clonotype was recorded a few times. V gene TRBV6-5 combines with J gene TRBJ2-1; 8 bases agree with TRBD2. This CDR3 region has 15 residues. J gave up 8 bases and V 5 bases, and 11 bases lay outside the gene matches. Per germline, CDR1 MNHEY and CDR2 SVGAGI. The CDR3 sequence: CASSPPAGGADEQFF. The CDR3 DNA reads TGTGCCAGCAGTCCCCCCGCCGGGGGGGCTGATGAGCAGTTCTTC.

This clonotype was seen a few times. V gene TRBV20-1 combines with J gene TRBJ1-5, with TRBD1 matching 10 bases. V was clipped by 5 bases and J by 4 bases; unmatched bases: 8. In germline, CDR1 is DFQATT, CDR2 SNEGSKA (reference sequence). The CDR3 contains 15 residues. The CDR3 DNA follows: TGCAGTGCTCTTTCCGGGACAGGGGTTAATCAGCCCCAGCATTTT. This codes for CSALSGTGVNQPQHF.

The chain couples TRBV6-2 or TRBV6-3 to TRBJ1-1; 8 bases match TRBD1. Germline values: CDR1 MNHEY, CDR2 SVGEGT. Unmatched junction bases numbered 9, after V lost 6 bases and J lost 6 bases. The CDR3 consists of 14 residues. The CDR3 reads CASSLTGEVAEAFF. CDR3 nucleotides: TGTGCCAGCAGCCTGACAGGGGAGGTGGCTGAAGCTTTCTTT.

The chain carries TRBV12-3 or TRBV12-4 and TRBJ2-7, with D hard to call. Gene TRBJ2-5 matches the end of the DNA better, so the J call may be wrong. This CDR3 has 14 residues. The CDR3 sequence: CASSDLSPQETQYF. The DNA of the CDR3 is TGTGCCAGCAGTGACCTGTCCCCACAAGAGACCCAGTACTTC.